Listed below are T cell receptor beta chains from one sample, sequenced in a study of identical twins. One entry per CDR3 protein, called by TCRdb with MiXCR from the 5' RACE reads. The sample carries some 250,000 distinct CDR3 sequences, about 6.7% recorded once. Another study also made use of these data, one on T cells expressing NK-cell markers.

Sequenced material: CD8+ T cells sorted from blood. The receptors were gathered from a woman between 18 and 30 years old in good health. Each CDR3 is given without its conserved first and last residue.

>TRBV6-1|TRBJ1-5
ASSDAGPQH
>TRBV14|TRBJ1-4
ASSHRQGLNEKLF
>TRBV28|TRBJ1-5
ASSEYDGGVSNQPQH
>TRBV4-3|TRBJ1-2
ASSQATNEYGYT
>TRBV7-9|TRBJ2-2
ASSPTWGRSTGELF
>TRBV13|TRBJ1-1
ASTSGRTEAF
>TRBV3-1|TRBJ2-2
ASSQVALAGTGELF
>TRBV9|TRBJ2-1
ASSAGTGVYNEQF
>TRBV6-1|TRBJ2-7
ASRDRNHYEQY
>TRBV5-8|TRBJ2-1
ASSLAGLAGDNEQF
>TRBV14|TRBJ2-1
ASSLLGSHEQF
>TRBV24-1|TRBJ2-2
ATSARDSLNTGELF
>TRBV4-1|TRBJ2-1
ASSQATRGNEQF